This T cell receptor beta chain was identified during a study of cytotoxic CD8 clonotypes in ibrutinib-treated CLL. V was pared by 1 base and J by 3 bases, with 7 bases between. Per germline, CDR1 SGHTA and CDR2 FQGNSA. The CDR3 has 13 residues. The data were produced by immunoSEQ multiplex PCR, yet TCRdb's version contains in-frame clones alone and is incomplete. The sample lists over 100,000 clones, 80% to 90% occurring once. The receptor was derived from a human donor with chronic lymphocytic leukemia. This chain links TRBV7-2 with TRBJ2-7; tentatively, D is TRBD1 (6 bases). The input for sequencing was PBMCs, taken after 24 months of ibrutinib treatment. DNA for the CDR3: TGTGCCAGCAGCTTAGAACAGGGCTACGAGCAGTACTTC. Its translation is CASSLEQGYEQYF.